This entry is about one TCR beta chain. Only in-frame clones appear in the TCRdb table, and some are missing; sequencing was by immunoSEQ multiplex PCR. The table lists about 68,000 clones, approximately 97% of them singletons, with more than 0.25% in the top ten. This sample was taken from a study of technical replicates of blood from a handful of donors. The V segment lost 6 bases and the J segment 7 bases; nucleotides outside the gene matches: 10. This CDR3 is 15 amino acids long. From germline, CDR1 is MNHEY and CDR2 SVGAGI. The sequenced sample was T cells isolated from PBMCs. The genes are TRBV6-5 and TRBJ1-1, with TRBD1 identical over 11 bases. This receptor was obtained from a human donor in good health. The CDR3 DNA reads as TGTGCCAGCAGGGGGCCGGGACAGGGGGGAGATGAAGCTTTCTTT. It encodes CASRGPGQGGDEAFF.